These T cell receptor beta chains were read from a single sample in a study of early T cells in non-severe SARS-CoV-2 infection. TCRdb re-called the 5' RACE reads through MiXCR, storing one row per CDR3 protein. The sample holds fewer than 50,000 distinct CDR3 sequences, 5.5% to 6.5% seen once. The sample was whole blood. Every receptor here comes from an adult who was a healthcare worker with PCR-confirmed SARS-CoV-2 infection or an uninfected control (not recorded which). CDR3s include the opening cysteine and the closing phenylalanine or tryptophan. The D gene is left open where the match is weak.

V	length	J	D	CDR3
TRBV29-1	13	TRBJ1-1	TRBD1	CSVSGQGDTEAFF
TRBV28	16	TRBJ2-1	TRBD2	CASSSPRTSGGNEQFF
TRBV5-4	17	TRBJ1-6	TRBD1	CASSLAGARGSYSPLHF
TRBV6-4	15	TRBJ1-2	.	CASRKDDAFGYGYTF
TRBV12-3/TRBV12-4	17	TRBJ1-6	.	CASSHLGGGQGNSPLHF
TRBV19	14	TRBJ1-6	TRBD1	CASSKGQVYSPLHF
TRBV20-1	11	TRBJ2-5	.	CSARTQGTQYF
TRBV11-3	15	TRBJ2-3	TRBD1	CASSLERGPTDTQYF
TRBV6-1	15	TRBJ2-3	.	CASSEAGLAFRSQYF
TRBV12-3/TRBV12-4	12	TRBJ2-5	.	CASSLSGETQYF
TRBV7-6	16	TRBJ2-1	.	CASSQFGGEDYNEQFF
TRBV7-8	18	TRBJ1-3	TRBD1	CASSTPTGTVLIGNTIYF
TRBV7-6	13	TRBJ2-2	.	CASSLVLTGELFF
TRBV30	14	TRBJ2-3	.	CAWRGGLSTDTQYF
TRBV7-9	16	TRBJ1-4	.	CASSLDVGKRSEKLFF
TRBV12-3/TRBV12-4	15	TRBJ2-1	TRBD1	CASRRTGGAYNEQFF
TRBV28	15	TRBJ1-6	TRBD1	CASRSPGQGGSPLHF
TRBV3-1	18	TRBJ1-2	TRBD1	CASSQGSGTGETNYGYTF
TRBV12-3/TRBV12-4	14	TRBJ2-7	.	CASSVGAVYYEQYF
TRBV6-4	12	TRBJ1-5	.	CASRHSHQPQHF
TRBV30	14	TRBJ1-2	TRBD1	CAWSVWDREYGYTF
TRBV5-1	15	TRBJ2-2	TRBD1	CASSYGTGDTGELFF
TRBV10-3	14	TRBJ2-3	.	CAISDRGQTDTQYF
TRBV10-3	12	TRBJ2-1	.	CAISRDRYEQFF
TRBV6-6	14	TRBJ1-1	.	CASTDGVNEAEAFF
TRBV5-6	13	TRBJ2-5	.	CASSLYGGETQYF
TRBV6-5	12	TRBJ2-7	.	CASRDTRGEQYF
TRBV3-1	13	TRBJ2-5	.	CASSQRLGETQYF
TRBV7-9	15	TRBJ2-4	TRBD1	CASSLTGTGINIQYF
TRBV30	15	TRBJ1-3	.	CAWSSGGGAGNTIYF
TRBV10-3	13	TRBJ1-4	.	CATYDGGNEKLFF
TRBV9	13	TRBJ1-1	TRBD1	CASSPGQGAGAFF
TRBV4-3	15	TRBJ2-1	TRBD1	CASGWATGGNNEQFF
TRBV30	14	TRBJ1-1	TRBD1	CASGTETLNTEAFF
TRBV18	14	TRBJ2-7	.	CASSPTILVYEQYF
TRBV20-1	13	TRBJ2-7	.	CSARLDSFYEQYF